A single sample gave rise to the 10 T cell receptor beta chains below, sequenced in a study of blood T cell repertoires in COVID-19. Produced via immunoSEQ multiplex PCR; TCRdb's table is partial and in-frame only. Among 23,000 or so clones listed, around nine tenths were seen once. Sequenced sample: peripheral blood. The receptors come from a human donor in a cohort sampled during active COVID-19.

The CDR3: CASSIRLAGDTQYF. The CDR3 DNA reads as TGTGCCAGTAGTATTCGGCTAGCGGGGGATACGCAGTATTTT. The chain combines TRBV19 with TRBJ2-3, with 9 nucleotides matching TRBD2. This CDR3 has 14 amino acids. CDR1 and CDR2 (germline): LNHDA, SQIVND (reference sequence). V lost 3 bases to trimming and J lost 6 bases; unmatched junction nucleotides: 4.

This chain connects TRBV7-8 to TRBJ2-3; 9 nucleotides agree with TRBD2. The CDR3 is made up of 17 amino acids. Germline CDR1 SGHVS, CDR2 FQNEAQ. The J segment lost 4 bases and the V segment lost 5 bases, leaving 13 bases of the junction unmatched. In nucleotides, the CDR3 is TGTGCCAGCAGCCTAAATAGCGGCGGGGGGGCCCCAGATACGCAGTATTTT. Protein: CASSLNSGGGAPDTQYF.

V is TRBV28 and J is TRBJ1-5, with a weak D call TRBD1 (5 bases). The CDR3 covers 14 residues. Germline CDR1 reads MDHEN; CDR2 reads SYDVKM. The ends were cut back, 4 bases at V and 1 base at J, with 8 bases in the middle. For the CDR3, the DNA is TGTGCCAGCAGTTCGGGGGGGAGCAATCAGCCCCAGCATTTT. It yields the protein CASSSGGSNQPQHF.

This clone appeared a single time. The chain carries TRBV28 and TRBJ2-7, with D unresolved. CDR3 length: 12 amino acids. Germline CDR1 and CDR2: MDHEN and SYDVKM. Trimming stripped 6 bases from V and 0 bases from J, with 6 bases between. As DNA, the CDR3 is TGTGCCAGCAGGGGCAACTCCTACGAGCAGTACTTC. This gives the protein CASRGNSYEQYF.

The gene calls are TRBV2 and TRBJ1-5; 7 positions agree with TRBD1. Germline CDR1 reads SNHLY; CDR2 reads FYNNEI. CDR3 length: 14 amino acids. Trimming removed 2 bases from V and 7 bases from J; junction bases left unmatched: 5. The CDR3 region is CASSERQGGQPQHF. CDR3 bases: TGTGCCAGCAGTGAACGACAGGGAGGCCAGCCCCAGCATTTT.

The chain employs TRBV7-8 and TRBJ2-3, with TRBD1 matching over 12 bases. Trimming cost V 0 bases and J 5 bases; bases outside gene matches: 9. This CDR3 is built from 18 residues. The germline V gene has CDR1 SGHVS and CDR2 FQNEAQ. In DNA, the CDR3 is TGTGCCAGCAGCTTAGCGGGACAGGGGGCCCTCCGGGGAGATACGCAGTATTTT. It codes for CASSLAGQGALRGDTQYF.

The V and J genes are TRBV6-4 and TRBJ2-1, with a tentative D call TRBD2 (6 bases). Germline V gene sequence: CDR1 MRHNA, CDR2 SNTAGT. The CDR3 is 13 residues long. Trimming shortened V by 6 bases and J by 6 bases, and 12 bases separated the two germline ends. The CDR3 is CASSKTRSNEQFF. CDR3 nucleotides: TGTGCCAGCAGCAAGACTAGAAGCAATGAGCAGTTCTTC.

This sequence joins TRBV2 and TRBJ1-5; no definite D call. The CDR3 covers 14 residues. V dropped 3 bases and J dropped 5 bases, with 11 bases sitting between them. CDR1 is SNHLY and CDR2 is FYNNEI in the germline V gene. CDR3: CASSDSIDYQPQHF. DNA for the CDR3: TGTGCCAGCAGTGATAGTATCGATTATCAGCCCCAGCATTTT.

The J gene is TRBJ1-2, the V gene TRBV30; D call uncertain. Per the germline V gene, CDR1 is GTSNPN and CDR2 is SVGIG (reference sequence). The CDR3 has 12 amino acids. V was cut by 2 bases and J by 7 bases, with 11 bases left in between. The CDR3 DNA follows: TGTGCCTGGAGTATATCGTACACTGGCTACACCTTC. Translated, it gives CAWSISYTGYTF.

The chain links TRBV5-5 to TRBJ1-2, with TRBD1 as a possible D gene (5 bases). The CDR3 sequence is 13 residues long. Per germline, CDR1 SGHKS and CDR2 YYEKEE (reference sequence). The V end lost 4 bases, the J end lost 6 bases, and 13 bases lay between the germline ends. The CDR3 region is CASSGAQGNGYTF. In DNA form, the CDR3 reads TGTGCCAGCAGCGGGGCCCAGGGCAATGGCTACACCTTC. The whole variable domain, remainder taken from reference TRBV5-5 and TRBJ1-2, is DAGVTQSPTHLIKTRGQQVTLRCSPISGHKSVSWYQQVLGQGPQFIFQYYEKEERGRGNFPDRFSARQFPNYSSELNVNALLLGDSALYLCASSGAQGNGYTFGSGTRLTVV.